This T cell receptor (beta chain) derives from a study of cytomegalovirus exposure and HLA in healthy donors. Looked up from germline, CDR1 is LNHDA and CDR2 is SQIVND (reference sequence). After removal of 10 bases from V and 6 bases from J, the junction contained 11 bases not matched to a gene. The CDR3 extends over 13 amino acids. PCR used 60 Vbeta primers and 13 Jbeta primers. Using immunoSEQ multiplex PCR, the repertoire was profiled, and TCRdb retains in-frame clones only, with some absent. The table has roughly 180,000 clones, 80% to 90% seen once. This chain joins TRBV19 and TRBJ1-1, with 7 bases that match TRBD1. The sequenced sample consisted of PBMCs. The origin of this receptor is a young man in good health and CMV-seropositive. The CDR3 DNA follows: TGTGCCACCTTCCCGGACAGGAAGGCTGAAGCTTTCTTT. Amino acid sequence: CATFPDRKAEAFF.